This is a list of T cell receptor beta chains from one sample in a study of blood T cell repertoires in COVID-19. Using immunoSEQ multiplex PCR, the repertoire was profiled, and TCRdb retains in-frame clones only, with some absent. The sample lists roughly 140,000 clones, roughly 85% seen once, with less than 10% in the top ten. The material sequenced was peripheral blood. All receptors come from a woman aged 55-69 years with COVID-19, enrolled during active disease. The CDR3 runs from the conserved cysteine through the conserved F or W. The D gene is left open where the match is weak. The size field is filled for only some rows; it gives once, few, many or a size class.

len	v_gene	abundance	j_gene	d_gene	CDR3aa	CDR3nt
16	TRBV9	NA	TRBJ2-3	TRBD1	CASSIRQGGSTDTQYF	TGTGCCAGCAGCATCCGACAGGGCGGTAGCACAGATACGCAGTATTTT
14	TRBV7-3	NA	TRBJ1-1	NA	CASSLGSANTEAFF	TGTGCCAGCAGCTTAGGGAGTGCAAACACTGAAGCTTTCTTT
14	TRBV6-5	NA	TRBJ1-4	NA	CASSSGRGSEKLFF	TGTGCCAGCAGTTCTGGGAGGGGTTCTGAAAAACTGTTTTTT
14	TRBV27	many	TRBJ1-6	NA	CASSLRENNSPLHF	TGTGCCAGCAGTTTAAGGGAGAATAATTCACCCCTCCACTTT
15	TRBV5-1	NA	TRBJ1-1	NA	CASRISGHMNTEAFF	TGCGCCAGCAGGATTTCGGGACACATGAACACTGAAGCTTTCTTT
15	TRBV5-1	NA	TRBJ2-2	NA	CASSIGHRNTGELFF	TGCGCCAGCAGCATCGGACACCGGAACACCGGGGAGCTGTTTTTT
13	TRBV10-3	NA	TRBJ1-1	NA	CAISESRGFEAFF	TGTGCCATCAGTGAGTCGCGGGGATTTGAAGCTTTCTTT
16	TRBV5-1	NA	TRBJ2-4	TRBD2	CASSDGTSGHKNIQYF	TGCGCCAGCAGCGACGGGACTAGCGGCCACAAAAACATTCAGTACTTC
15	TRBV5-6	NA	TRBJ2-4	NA	CASSSLSEGTNIQYF	TGTGCCAGCAGCTCCCTTTCGGAGGGTACAAACATTCAGTACTTC
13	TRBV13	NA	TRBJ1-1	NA	CASSSMRQAEAFF	TGTGCCAGCAGCTCCATGAGACAGGCTGAAGCTTTCTTT
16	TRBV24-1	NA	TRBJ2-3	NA	CATSDSRTASTDTQYF	TGTGCCACCAGTGATTCCCGGACAGCCAGCACAGATACGCAGTATTTT
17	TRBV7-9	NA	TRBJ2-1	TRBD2	CASSLRTSGRGFNEQFF	TGTGCCAGCAGCTTACGGACTAGCGGGAGGGGATTCAATGAGCAGTTCTTC
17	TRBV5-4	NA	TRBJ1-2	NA	CASSRNLGRDYNYGYTF	TGTGCCAGCAGCCGAAATCTCGGCAGAGACTATAACTATGGCTACACCTTC
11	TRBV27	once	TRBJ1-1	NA	CASSLGGEAFF	TGTGCCAGCAGTTTAGGGGGGGAAGCTTTCTTT
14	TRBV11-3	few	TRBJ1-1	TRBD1	CASSSRDRNTEAFF	TGTGCCAGCAGCTCCCGGGACAGAAACACTGAAGCTTTCTTT
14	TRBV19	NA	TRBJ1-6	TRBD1	CASSPGQGNSPLHF	TGTGCCAGTAGTCCGGGACAGGGTAATTCACCCCTCCACTTT
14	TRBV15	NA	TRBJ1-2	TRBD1	CATSSAGTVYGYTF	TGTGCCACCAGCAGTGCCGGGACAGTCTATGGCTACACCTTC
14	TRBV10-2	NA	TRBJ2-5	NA	CASRKEGRRETQYF	TGCGCCAGCAGGAAGGAGGGGAGGAGAGAGACCCAGTACTTC
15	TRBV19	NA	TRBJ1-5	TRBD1	CASSSGTGVGQPQHF	TGTGCCAGTAGTTCCGGGACAGGGGTTGGTCAGCCCCAGCATTTT
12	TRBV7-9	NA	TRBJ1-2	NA	CASSSDSPGYTF	TGTGCCAGCAGCTCGGACTCTCCGGGCTACACCTTC
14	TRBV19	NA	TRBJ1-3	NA	CASTLSGTSDTIYF	TGTGCCAGTACCTTATCCGGGACATCGGACACCATATATTTT
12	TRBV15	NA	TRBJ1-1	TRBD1	CATSRETGAAFF	TGTGCCACCAGCAGGGAAACAGGGGCGGCTTTCTTT
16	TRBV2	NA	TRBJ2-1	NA	CASSEMWGVPYNEQFF	TGTGCCAGCAGTGAAATGTGGGGGGTACCCTACAATGAGCAGTTCTTC
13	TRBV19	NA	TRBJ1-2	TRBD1	CASSIAGGYGYTF	TGTGCCAGTAGTATAGCAGGGGGCTATGGCTACACCTTC
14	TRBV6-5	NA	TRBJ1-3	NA	CASTPRGGLNTIYF	TGTGCCAGCACCCCCCGCGGGGGGCTAAACACCATATATTTT
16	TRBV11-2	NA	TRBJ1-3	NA	CASSLAGTFSGNTIYF	TGTGCCAGCAGCTTAGCGGGGACATTCTCTGGAAACACCATATATTTT
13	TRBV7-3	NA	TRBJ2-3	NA	CASRSGVQDTQYF	TGTGCCAGCAGATCCGGGGTCCAAGATACGCAGTATTTT
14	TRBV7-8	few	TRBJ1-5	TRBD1	CASSRTGSNQPQHF	TGTGCCAGCAGCCGGACAGGCAGCAATCAGCCCCAGCATTTT
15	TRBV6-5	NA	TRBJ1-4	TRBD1	CASSILRGPDEKLFF	TGTGCCAGCAGTATCCTCAGGGGGCCGGATGAAAAACTGTTTTTT
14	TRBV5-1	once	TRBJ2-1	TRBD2	CASRVRLADNEQFF	TGCGCCAGCAGAGTCAGACTAGCGGACAATGAGCAGTTCTTC
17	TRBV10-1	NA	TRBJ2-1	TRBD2	CASSERSGGPLYNEQFF	TGCGCCAGCAGTGAAAGAAGCGGGGGGCCCCTCTACAATGAGCAGTTCTTC
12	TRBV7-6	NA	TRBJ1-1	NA	CASSDDTNRAFF	TGTGCCAGCAGCGATGACACAAACAGAGCTTTCTTT
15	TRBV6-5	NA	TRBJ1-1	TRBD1	CASSWAGGKNTEAFF	TGTGCCAGCAGTTGGGCAGGGGGAAAAAACACTGAAGCTTTCTTT
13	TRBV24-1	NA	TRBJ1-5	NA	CATSRDSNQPQHF	TGTGCCACCAGCAGGGATAGCAATCAGCCCCAGCATTTT
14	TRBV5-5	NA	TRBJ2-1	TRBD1	CASSGTGDKDEQFF	TGTGCCAGCAGCGGGACAGGGGATAAAGATGAGCAGTTCTTC
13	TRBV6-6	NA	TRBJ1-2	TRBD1	CASRPGQGYGYTF	TGTGCCAGCAGACCGGGACAGGGGTATGGCTACACCTTC
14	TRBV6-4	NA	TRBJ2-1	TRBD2	CASSVASGRNEQFF	TGTGCCAGCAGTGTGGCTAGCGGGAGGAATGAGCAGTTCTTC
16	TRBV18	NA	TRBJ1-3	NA	CASSPRTRTAANTIYF	TGTGCCAGCTCACCCCGGACAAGGACAGCGGCAAACACCATATATTTT
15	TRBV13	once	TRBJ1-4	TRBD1	CASSAVTGGIEKLFF	TGTGCCAGCAGCGCGGTGACAGGGGGAATTGAAAAACTGTTTTTT
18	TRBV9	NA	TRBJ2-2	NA	CASSVGLGTRGYSGELFF	TGTGCCAGCAGCGTAGGTCTGGGGACCCGGGGGTACAGCGGGGAGCTGTTTTTT
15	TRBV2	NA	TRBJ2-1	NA	CASSEQGSSYNEQFF	TGTGCCAGCAGTGAACAGGGTAGCTCCTACAATGAGCAGTTCTTC
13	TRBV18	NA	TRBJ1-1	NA	CASSPAMNTEAFF	TGTGCCAGCTCACCCGCTATGAACACTGAAGCTTTCTTT
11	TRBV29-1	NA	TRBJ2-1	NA	CSIRQVNEQFF	TGCAGCATTCGACAGGTCAATGAGCAGTTCTTC
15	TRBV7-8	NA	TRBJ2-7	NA	CASSFSDRSSYEQYF	TGTGCCAGCAGCTTCTCTGATAGGAGCTCCTACGAGCAGTACTTC
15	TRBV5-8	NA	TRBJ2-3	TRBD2	CASSPLAGGWATQYF	TGTGCCAGCAGCCCCCTAGCGGGGGGCTGGGCTACGCAGTATTTT
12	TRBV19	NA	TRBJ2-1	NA	CASRRAGDEQFF	TGTGCCAGTAGGAGGGCGGGTGATGAGCAGTTCTTC
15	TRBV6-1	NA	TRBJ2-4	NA	CASSERTVAKNIQYF	TGTGCCAGCAGTGAAAGGACAGTAGCCAAAAACATTCAGTACTTC
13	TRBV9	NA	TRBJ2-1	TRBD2	CASSVGGNNEQFF	TGTGCCAGCAGCGTGGGAGGGAACAATGAGCAGTTCTTC
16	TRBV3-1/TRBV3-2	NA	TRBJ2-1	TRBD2	CASRQSGSDSWNEQFF	TGTGCCAGCCGCCAGAGCGGGAGCGATAGTTGGAATGAGCAGTTCTTC
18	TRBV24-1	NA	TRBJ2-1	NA	CATSDRDYKSGSYNEQFF	TGTGCCACCAGTGACCGAGACTATAAGTCGGGGTCCTACAATGAGCAGTTCTTC
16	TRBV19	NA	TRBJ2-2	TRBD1	CASSTRGQGGIGELFF	TGTGCCAGTAGTACCCGCGGACAGGGCGGGATCGGGGAGCTGTTTTTT
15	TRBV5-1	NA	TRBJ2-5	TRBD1	CASSLEGTGSETQYF	TGCGCCAGCAGCTTGGAGGGGACAGGGTCTGAGACCCAGTACTTC
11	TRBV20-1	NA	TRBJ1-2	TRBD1	CSAGQGGRYTF	TGCAGTGCCGGGCAGGGGGGACGCTACACCTTC
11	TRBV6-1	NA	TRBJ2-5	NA	CASSEYETQYF	TGTGCCAGCAGTGAATATGAGACCCAGTACTTC
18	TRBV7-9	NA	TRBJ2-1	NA	CASSLRGLAGATGNEQFF	TGTGCCAGCAGCTTAAGGGGGCTAGCGGGTGCTACGGGGAATGAGCAGTTCTTC